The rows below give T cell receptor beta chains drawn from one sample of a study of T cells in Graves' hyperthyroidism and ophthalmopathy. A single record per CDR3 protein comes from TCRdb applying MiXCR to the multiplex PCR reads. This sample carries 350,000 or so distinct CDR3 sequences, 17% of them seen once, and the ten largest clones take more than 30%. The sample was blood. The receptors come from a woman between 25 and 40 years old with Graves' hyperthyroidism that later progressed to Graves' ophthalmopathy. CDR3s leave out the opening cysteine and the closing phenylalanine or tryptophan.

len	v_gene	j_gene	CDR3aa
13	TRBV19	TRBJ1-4	ASSLTGTVNEKLF
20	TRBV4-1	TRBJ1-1	ASSLLFRGPPTTRKGNTEAF
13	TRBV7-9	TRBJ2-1	ASRASGMSYNEQF
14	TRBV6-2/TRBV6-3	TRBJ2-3	ASTNGGGASTDTQY
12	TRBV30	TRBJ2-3	AWSVQAHTDTQY
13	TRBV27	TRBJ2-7	ASSLEGIASYEQY
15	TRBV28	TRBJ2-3	ASSASGRAGDTDTQY
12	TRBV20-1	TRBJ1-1	SARDYRGNTEAF
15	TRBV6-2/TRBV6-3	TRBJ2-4	ASSYSSRSYTGNIQY
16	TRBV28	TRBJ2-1	ASSQGVGGRASYNEQF
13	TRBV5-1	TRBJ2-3	ASSLTSGYTDTQY
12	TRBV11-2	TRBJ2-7	ASSLKGPAYEQY
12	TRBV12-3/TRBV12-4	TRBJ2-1	ACSPGQGDNEQF
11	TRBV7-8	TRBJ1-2	ASSLAGSNGYT
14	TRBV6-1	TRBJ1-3	ASSHQGRLCGNTIY
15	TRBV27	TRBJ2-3	ASSLWGSGGAYDTQY
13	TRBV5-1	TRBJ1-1	ASRRGWSMNTEAF
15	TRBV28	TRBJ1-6	ASSQDRGLDYNSPLH
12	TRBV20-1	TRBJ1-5	SARTAPSNQPQH
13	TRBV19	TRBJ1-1	ASRPGGARVTEAF
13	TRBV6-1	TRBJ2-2	ASMVFGSRTGELF
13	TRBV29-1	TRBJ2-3	SVEEGPETPDTQY
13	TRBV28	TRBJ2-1	ASSLSGVVGNEQF
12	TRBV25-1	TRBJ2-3	ASSDTFSADTQY
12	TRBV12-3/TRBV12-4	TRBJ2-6	ASRWGTGANVLT
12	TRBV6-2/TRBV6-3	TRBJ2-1	ASSYSKDYNEQF
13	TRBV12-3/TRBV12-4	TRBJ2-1	ASSFAGGDYNEQF
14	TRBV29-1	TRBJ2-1	SVCGLAGGHYNEQF
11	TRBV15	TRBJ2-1	ATSRVGRGEQF
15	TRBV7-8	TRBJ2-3	ASSEKRAGGLLYTQY